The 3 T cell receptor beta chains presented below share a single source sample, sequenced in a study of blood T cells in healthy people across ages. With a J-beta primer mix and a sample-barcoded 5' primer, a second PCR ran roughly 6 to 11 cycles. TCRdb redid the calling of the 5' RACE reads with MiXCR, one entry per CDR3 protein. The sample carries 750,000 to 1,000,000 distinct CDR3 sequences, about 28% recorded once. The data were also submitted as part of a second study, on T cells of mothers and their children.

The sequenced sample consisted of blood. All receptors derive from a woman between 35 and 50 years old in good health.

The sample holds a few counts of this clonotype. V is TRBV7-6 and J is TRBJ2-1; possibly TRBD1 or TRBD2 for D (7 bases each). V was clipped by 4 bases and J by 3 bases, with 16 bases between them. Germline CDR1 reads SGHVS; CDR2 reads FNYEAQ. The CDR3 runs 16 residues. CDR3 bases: TGTGCCAGCAGCTCGGACGGGGGGACAGTCTACAATGAGCAGTTCTTC. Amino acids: CASSSDGGTVYNEQFF.

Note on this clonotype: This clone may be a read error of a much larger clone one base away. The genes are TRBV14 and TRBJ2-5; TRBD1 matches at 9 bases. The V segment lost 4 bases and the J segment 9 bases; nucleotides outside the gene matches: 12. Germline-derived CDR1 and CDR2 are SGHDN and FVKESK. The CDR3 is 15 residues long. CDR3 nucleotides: TGTGCCAGCAGCCTGCGACAGGGGGGTCGGGAGGCCCAGTACTTC. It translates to CASSLRQGGREAQYF.

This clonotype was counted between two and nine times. The CDR3 DNA reads as TGTGCCATCAGTGAGGGCGACCCGAGCTCTGGAAACACCATATATTTT. Its protein product is CAISEGDPSSGNTIYF. The chain joins TRBV10-3 to TRBJ1-3; no definite D call. The CDR3 consists of 16 residues. CDR1 is ENHRY and CDR2 is SYGVKD in the germline V gene. V was shortened by 2 bases and J by 0 bases, with 11 bases between the two germline ends.